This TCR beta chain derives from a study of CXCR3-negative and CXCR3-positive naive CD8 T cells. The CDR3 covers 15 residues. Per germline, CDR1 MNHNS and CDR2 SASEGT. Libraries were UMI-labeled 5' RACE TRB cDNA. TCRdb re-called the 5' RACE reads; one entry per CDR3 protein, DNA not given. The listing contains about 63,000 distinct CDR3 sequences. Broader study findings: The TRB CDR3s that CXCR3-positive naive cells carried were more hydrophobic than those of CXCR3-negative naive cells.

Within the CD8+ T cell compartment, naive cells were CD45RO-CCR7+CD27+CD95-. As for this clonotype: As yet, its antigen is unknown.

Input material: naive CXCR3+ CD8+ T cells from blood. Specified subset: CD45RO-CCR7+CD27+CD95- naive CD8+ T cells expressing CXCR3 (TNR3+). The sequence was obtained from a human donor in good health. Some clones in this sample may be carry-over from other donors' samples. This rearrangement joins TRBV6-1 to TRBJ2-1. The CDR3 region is CASSETTASYNEQFF.